The rows below give T cell receptor beta chains drawn from one sample of a study of T-cell reconstitution after alpha-beta-depleted transplantation in children. Each CDR3 protein is one row after TCRdb ran MiXCR on the PCR reads. The sample lists 300,000 to 400,000 distinct CDR3 sequences; approximately 12% were seen once. This material consisted of PBMCs, taken from the stem cell graft. The origin of the receptors is a human donor who donated a stem cell graft to a child with Fanconi anemia. Each CDR3 is given with its conserved first and last residue. The order of the fields is D gene, J gene, clone size, V gene, CDR3 DNA, CDR3 protein. A D gene is named only where the DNA matches it firmly. Rows may omit the clone size; those that give it use once, few, many or a size class.

>TRBD2|TRBJ2-1|many|TRBV20-1
TGCAGTGCGGATAGCGGGCCCTCCTACAATGAGCAGTTCTTC
CSADSGPSYNEQFF
>NA|TRBJ1-3|NA|TRBV5-1
TGCGCCAGCAGCTTGGTCCCAGATCCAGGGCTCTCTGGAAACACCATATATTTT
CASSLVPDPGLSGNTIYF
>TRBD1|TRBJ1-1|few|TRBV6-5
TGTGCCAGCAGTTACCGAGGACAGGGGGAAGGCACTGAAGCTTTCTTT
CASSYRGQGEGTEAFF
>NA|TRBJ2-6|many|TRBV7-2
TGTGCCAGCACCCCCCTCGCCAACGTCCTGACTTTC
CASTPLANVLTF
>NA|TRBJ2-1|NA|TRBV5-6
TGTGCCAGCAGTGGCCAGTTGGCCAATGAGCAGTTCTTC
CASSGQLANEQFF
>TRBD2|TRBJ2-1|many|TRBV11-2
TGTGCCAGCAGCTTATTGGCTAGCGGGGGCCGTTCCTACAATGAGCAGTTCTTC
CASSLLASGGRSYNEQFF
>TRBD1|TRBJ2-7|NA|TRBV27
TGTGCCAGCAGTTTGGCGGGACAGGGGTGGGAGCAGTACTTC
CASSLAGQGWEQYF
>TRBD1|TRBJ1-6|many|TRBV6-5
TGTGCCAGCAGTTACTCGATCCCCTGGACAGGGGATTCACCCCTCCACTTT
CASSYSIPWTGDSPLHF
>TRBD1|TRBJ1-4|few|TRBV6-5
TGTGCCAGCAGTTCCCGGGACAGGGGAAGTAGTGAGGAAAAACTGTTTTTT
CASSSRDRGSSEEKLFF
>TRBD2|TRBJ2-1|few|TRBV13
TGTGCCAGCAGCTTATTAGCGGGGGGGGCCAATGAGCAGTTCTTC
CASSLLAGGANEQFF
>TRBD2|TRBJ2-1|many|TRBV29-1
TGCAGCGTCCTAGCGGGGTTAGGGAATGAGCAGTTCTTC
CSVLAGLGNEQFF
>NA|TRBJ2-7|many|TRBV27
TGTGCCAGCAGTTTTAGGAACAGGGCCGAGCAGTACTTC
CASSFRNRAEQYF
>TRBD1|TRBJ2-5|many|TRBV5-1
TGCGCCAGCAGATTGACAGGGGGCCAAGAGACCCAGTACTTC
CASRLTGGQETQYF
>TRBD2|TRBJ2-3|many|TRBV7-2
TGTGCCAGCAGCTCCGTAGCGGGGAGAACAGATACGCAGTATTTT
CASSSVAGRTDTQYF
>TRBD1|TRBJ1-1|NA|TRBV12-3/TRBV12-4
TGTGCCAGCAGCGTGACAGGGGCTGCTTTCTTT
CASSVTGAAFF
>NA|TRBJ2-5|NA|TRBV29-1
TGCAGCGTTGAAGAGGGGGGAGAGACCCAGTACTTC
CSVEEGGETQYF
>TRBD1|TRBJ1-6|few|TRBV12-3/TRBV12-4
TGTGCCAGCAGTTTGACAGGGGAGAATTCACCCCTCCACTTT
CASSLTGENSPLHF
>TRBD1|TRBJ2-2|NA|TRBV5-6
TGTGCCAGCAGCTCATCCGCCGGGACAGGCTGGACCGGGGAGCTGTTTTTT
CASSSSAGTGWTGELFF
>NA|TRBJ2-3|few|TRBV12-3/TRBV12-4
TGTGCCAGCAGTCGGTCAGATACGCAGTATTTT
CASSRSDTQYF
>NA|TRBJ2-1|many|TRBV20-1
TGCAGTGCTAGAGATGGCTGGTCGGGGGATGAGCAGTTCTTC
CSARDGWSGDEQFF
>NA|TRBJ2-2|few|TRBV25-1
TGTGCCAGCAGTGTCTTAGGGGGCACCGGGGAGCTGTTTTTT
CASSVLGGTGELFF
>NA|TRBJ2-1|NA|TRBV12-3/TRBV12-4
TGTGCCAGCAGTTTGAGGCTTCCTTCTAATGAGCAGTTCTTC
CASSLRLPSNEQFF
>NA|TRBJ1-1|many|TRBV10-3
TGTGCCATCAGTGAGTCGGGTGAGAACACTGAAGCTTTCTTT
CAISESGENTEAFF
>NA|TRBJ2-3|few|TRBV2
TGTGCCAGCAACGGGGTAGCGGTCCCCACAGATACGCAGTATTTT
CASNGVAVPTDTQYF
>NA|TRBJ2-5|NA|TRBV5-1
TGCGCCAGCAGCGGCGGGACAGCGAGACAAGAGACCCAGTACTTC
CASSGGTARQETQYF
>TRBD1|TRBJ2-1|many|TRBV5-1
TGCGCCAGCAGCACCGGGACAGGGGCTTGGGGAACACACAATGAGCAGTTCTTC
CASSTGTGAWGTHNEQFF
>NA|TRBJ2-7|many|TRBV10-3
TGTGCCATCAGTGAGTCGATTACCGGGGAAGCTACTTACGAGCAGTACTTC
CAISESITGEATYEQYF
>NA|TRBJ2-2|few|TRBV6-2/TRBV6-3
TGTGCTACGACCACATTTGACACCGGGGAGCTGTTTTTT
CATTTFDTGELFF
>NA|TRBJ2-3|NA|TRBV5-6
TGTGCCAGCAGGGCCGGCCGGGGATCCAATACGCAGTATTTT
CASRAGRGSNTQYF
>TRBD1|TRBJ2-1|few|TRBV2
TGTGCCAGCAGATCACAGGGGGAAGGCTACAATGAGCAGTTCTTC
CASRSQGEGYNEQFF
>TRBD2|TRBJ2-1|few|TRBV20-1
TGCAGTGCTAACCTACAAAACGGGAGGGAGCAGTTCTTC
CSANLQNGREQFF
>NA|TRBJ1-5|many|TRBV7-2
TGTGCCAGCAGCTTAGACGCAGGGAGTTCACGGCCCCAGCATTTT
CASSLDAGSSRPQHF
>NA|TRBJ1-5|NA|TRBV6-2/TRBV6-3
TGTGCCAGCAGATCCTCCAGAGGGTTGAGTCAGCCCCAGCATTTT
CASRSSRGLSQPQHF
>NA|TRBJ2-3|many|TRBV6-4
TGTGCCAGCAGTGACTCTACGGATACGCAGTATTTT
CASSDSTDTQYF
>NA|TRBJ2-1|NA|TRBV20-1
TGCAGTGCCCAGAGCCCGGGGCGATACTCCAATGAGCAGTTCTTC
CSAQSPGRYSNEQFF
>TRBD2|TRBJ2-5|NA|TRBV11-3
TGTGCCAGCAGCTTAACGGGGGGGACCCAGTACTTC
CASSLTGGTQYF
>NA|TRBJ2-1|few|TRBV6-2/TRBV6-3
TGTGCCAGCAGTTTTTCCGGTGGTAGCGCCCGACTGTTCTTC
CASSFSGGSARLFF
>NA|TRBJ2-2|NA|TRBV5-1
TGCGCCAGCAGCTTGGTGTCCAGTTCGAACACCGGGGAGCTGTTTTTT
CASSLVSSSNTGELFF